One T cell receptor (beta chain) is described in this entry. Its antigen is currently unknown. Germline lookup yields CDR1 SGHNT and CDR2 YYREEE (reference sequence). The germline V and J ends were trimmed by 4 bases and 5 bases, with 24 bases remaining between them. The CDR3 extends over 17 amino acids. No infections or other immune events were documented during collection. This record comes from a study of identifying expanded T cells in peripheral blood. Whole-study findings and limits: About 1.2 clones differed between technical replicates, versus about 15 and 19 over time.

Generated by immunoSEQ multiplex PCR, the TCRdb table keeps only in-frame clones and is missing some. The profile shows 60,000 to 80,000 clones, 85% to 90% of them singletons. The receptor was derived from a person aged 18 to 75 in good health. Sample: blood. The chain is built from TRBV5-4 and TRBJ2-5; D is perhaps TRBD2 (5 bases). The CDR3 bases are TGTGCCAGCAGCCTGGGCCGGGGATTCTCCCTTGACGAGACCCAGTACTTC. Encoded protein: CASSLGRGFSLDETQYF.